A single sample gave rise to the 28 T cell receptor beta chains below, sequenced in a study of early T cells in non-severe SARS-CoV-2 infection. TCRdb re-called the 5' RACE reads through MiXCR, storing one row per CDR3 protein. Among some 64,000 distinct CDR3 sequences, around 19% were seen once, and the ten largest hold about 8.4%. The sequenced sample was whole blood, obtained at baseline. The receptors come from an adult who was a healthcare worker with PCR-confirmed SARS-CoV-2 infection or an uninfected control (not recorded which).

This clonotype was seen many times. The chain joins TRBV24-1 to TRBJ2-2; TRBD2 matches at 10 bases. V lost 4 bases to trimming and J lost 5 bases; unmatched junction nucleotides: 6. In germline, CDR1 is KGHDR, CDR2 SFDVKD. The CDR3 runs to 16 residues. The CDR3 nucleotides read TGTGCCACCAGTGACCCTAGCGGGGGTATAACCGGGGAGCTGTTTTTT. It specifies CATSDPSGGITGELFF.

The CDR3 region is CSANTGQGFSDTQYF. The CDR3 DNA reads TGCAGTGCAAATACGGGACAGGGATTTTCAGATACGCAGTATTTT. V gene TRBV20-1 combines with J gene TRBJ2-3; TRBD1 matches 9 bases. This CDR3 is built from 15 residues. Germline CDR1 is DFQATT and CDR2 is SNEGSKA (reference sequence). Trimming removed 6 bases from V and 4 bases from J; junction bases left unmatched: 11.

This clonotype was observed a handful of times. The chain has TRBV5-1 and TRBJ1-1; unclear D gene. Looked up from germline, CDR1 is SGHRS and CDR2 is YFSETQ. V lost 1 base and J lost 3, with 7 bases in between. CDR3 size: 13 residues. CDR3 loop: CASSLNGDTEAFF. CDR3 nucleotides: TGCGCCAGCAGCTTGAACGGTGACACTGAAGCTTTCTTT.

This CDR3 is CAISDLDRGDSPLHF. CDR3 DNA: TGTGCCATCAGTGACCTAGACAGGGGTGACTCACCCCTCCACTTT. The chain couples TRBV10-3 to TRBJ1-6; 8 nucleotides agree with TRBD1. Germline V gene data show CDR1 as ENHRY and CDR2 as SYGVKD. V was pared by 3 bases and J by 10 bases, with 8 bases of the junction left unmatched. This CDR3 contains 15 residues.

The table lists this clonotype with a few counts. CDR3 residues: CASSLAGVLTEAFF. CDR3 DNA sequence: TGTGCCAGCAGCTTGGCCGGGGTACTCACTGAAGCTTTCTTT. The V gene is TRBV5-5, the J gene TRBJ1-1; D not resolved. The germline V gene encodes CDR1 SGHKS and CDR2 YYEKEE (reference sequence). With 0 bases removed from V and 4 bases from J, the gap between germline ends came to 10 bases. This CDR3 is built from 14 residues.

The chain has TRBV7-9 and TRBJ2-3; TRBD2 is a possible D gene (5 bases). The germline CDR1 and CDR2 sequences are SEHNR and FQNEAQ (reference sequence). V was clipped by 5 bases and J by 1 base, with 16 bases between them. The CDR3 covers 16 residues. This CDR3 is CASSGLGSRGTDTQYF. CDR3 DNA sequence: TGTGCCAGCAGCGGTTTAGGGTCGCGGGGCACAGATACGCAGTATTTT.

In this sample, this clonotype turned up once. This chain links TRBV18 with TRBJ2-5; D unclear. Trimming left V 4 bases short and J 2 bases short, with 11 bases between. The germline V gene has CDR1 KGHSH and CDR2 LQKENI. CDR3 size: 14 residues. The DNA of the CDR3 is TGTGCCAGCTCACGGAACGGAGCGCAAGAGACCCAGTACTTC. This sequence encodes CASSRNGAQETQYF.

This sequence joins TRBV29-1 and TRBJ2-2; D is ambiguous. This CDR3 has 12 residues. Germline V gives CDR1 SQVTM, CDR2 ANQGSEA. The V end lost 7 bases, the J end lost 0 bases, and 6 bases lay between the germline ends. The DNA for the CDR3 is TGCAGCGGGGGAACGAACACCGGGGAGCTGTTTTTT. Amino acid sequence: CSGGTNTGELFF.

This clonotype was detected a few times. In nucleotides, the CDR3 is TGTGCCAGCAGCTTATCCGCTCGCAATCAGCCCCAGCATTTT. The encoded protein is CASSLSARNQPQHF. The V gene is TRBV7-2, the J gene TRBJ1-5; D not resolved. V was shortened by 2 bases and J by 2 bases, with 7 bases between the two germline ends. Germline loops: CDR1 SGHTA, CDR2 FQGNSA. This CDR3 contains 14 residues.

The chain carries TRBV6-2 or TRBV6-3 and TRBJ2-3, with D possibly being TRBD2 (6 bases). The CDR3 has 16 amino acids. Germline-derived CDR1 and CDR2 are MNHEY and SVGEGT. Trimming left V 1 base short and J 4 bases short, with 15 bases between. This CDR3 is CASSYLGRGRPDTQYF. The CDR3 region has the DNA TGTGCCAGCAGTTACTTGGGTCGGGGGAGGCCAGATACGCAGTATTTT.

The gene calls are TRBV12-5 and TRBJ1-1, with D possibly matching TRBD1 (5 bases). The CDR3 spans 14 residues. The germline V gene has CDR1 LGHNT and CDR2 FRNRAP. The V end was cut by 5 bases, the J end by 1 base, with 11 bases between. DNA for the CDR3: TGTGCTAGTGGTACCGGACATCCGAACACTGAAGCTTTCTTT. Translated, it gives CASGTGHPNTEAFF.

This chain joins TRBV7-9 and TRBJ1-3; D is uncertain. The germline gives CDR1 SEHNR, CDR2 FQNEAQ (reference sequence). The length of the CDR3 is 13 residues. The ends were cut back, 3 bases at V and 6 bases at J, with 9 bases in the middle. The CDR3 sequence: CASSFGRENTIYF. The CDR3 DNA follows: TGTGCCAGCAGCTTCGGGCGAGAAAACACCATATATTTT.

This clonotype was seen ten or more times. The CDR3: CASSVVGLHGDTQYF. DNA for the CDR3: TGTGCCAGCAGCGTTGTCGGACTACACGGGGATACGCAGTATTTT. V gene TRBV9 combines with J gene TRBJ2-3; D perhaps matches TRBD2 (6 bases). Germline values: CDR1 SGDLS, CDR2 YYNGEE. V was clipped by 2 bases and J by 6 bases, with 16 bases between them. CDR3 length: 15 amino acids. The complete variable domain, with remaining parts taken from reference TRBV9 and TRBJ2-3, reads DSGVTQTPKHLITATGQRVTLRCSPRSGDLSVYWYQQSLDQGLQFLIQYYNGEERAKGNILERFSAQQFPDLHSELNLSSLELGDSALYFCASSVVGLHGDTQYFGPGTRLTVL.

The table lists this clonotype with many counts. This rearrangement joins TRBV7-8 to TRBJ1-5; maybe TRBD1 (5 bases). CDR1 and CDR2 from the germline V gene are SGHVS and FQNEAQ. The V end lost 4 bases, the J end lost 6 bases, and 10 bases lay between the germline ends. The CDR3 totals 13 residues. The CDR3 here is CASSSRQGQPQHF. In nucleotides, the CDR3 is TGTGCCAGCAGCTCGAGGCAGGGTCAGCCCCAGCATTTT.

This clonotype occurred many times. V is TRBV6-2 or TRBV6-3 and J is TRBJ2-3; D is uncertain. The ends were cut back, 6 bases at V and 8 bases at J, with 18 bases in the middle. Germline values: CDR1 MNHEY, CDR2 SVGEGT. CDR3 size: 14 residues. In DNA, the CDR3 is TGTGCCAGCAGCCGCCCGTCCACTACCGCTACGCAGTATTTT. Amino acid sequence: CASSRPSTTATQYF.

CDR3 nucleotide sequence: TGCAGTGCAAAGACTAGCGGAGTGGGGAATGAGCAGTTCTTC. Its protein product is CSAKTSGVGNEQFF. The chain links TRBV20-1 to TRBJ2-1; 9 nucleotides agree with TRBD2. This CDR3 is built from 14 residues. CDR1 is DFQATT and CDR2 is SNEGSKA in the germline V gene (reference sequence). V trimming: 6 bases; J trimming: 7 bases; junction bases outside the gene matches: 10.

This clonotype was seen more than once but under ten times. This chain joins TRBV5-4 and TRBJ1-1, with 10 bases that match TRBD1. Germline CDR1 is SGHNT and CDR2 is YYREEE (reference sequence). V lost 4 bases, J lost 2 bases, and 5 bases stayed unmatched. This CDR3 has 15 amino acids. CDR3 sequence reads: CASSQDRGINTEAFF. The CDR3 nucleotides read TGTGCCAGCAGCCAGGACAGGGGGATAAACACTGAAGCTTTCTTT.

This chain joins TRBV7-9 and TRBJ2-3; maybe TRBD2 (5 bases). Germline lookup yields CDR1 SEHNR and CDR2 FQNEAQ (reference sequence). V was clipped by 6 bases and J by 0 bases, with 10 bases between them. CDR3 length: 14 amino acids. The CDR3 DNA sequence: TGTGCCAGCAGTTTGACTATAAGCACAGATACGCAGTATTTT. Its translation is CASSLTISTDTQYF.

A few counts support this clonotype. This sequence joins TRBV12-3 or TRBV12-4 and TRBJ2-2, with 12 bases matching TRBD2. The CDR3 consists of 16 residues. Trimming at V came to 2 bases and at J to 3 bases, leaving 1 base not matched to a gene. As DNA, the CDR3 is TGTGCCAGCAGTTTACTAGCGGGGGGGCACACCGGGGAGCTGTTTTTT. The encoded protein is CASSLLAGGHTGELFF.

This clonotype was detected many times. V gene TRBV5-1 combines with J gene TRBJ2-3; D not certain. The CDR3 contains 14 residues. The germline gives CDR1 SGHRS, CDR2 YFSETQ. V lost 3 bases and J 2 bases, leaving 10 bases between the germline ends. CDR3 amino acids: CASSYNTNTDTQYF. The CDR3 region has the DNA TGCGCCAGCAGCTATAACACAAACACAGATACGCAGTATTTT.

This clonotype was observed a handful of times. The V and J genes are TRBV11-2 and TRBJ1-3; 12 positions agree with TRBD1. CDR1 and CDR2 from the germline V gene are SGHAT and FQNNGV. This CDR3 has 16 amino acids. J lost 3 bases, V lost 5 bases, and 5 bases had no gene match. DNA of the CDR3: TGTGCCAGCAGCAAGGGACAGGGGGCAGTTGGAAACACCATATATTTT. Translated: CASSKGQGAVGNTIYF.

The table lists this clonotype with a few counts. The CDR3 protein is CASSSAGSTEAFF. CDR3 DNA sequence: TGTGCCAGCAGTTCCGCGGGGAGCACTGAAGCTTTCTTT. This chain links TRBV7-9 with TRBJ1-1; D gene uncertain. CDR1 SEHNR and CDR2 FQNEAQ come from the germline V gene (reference sequence). Trimming pared 6 bases from V and 4 bases from J, leaving 12 bases between. The CDR3 has 13 amino acids.

The CDR3 sequence is CASTHRTGGDEQYF. As DNA, the CDR3 is TGTGCCAGCACCCACCGGACAGGGGGGGACGAGCAGTACTTC. The chain joins TRBV6-1 to TRBJ2-7; the match to TRBD1 covers 10 bases. Germline assignment: CDR1 MNHNS and CDR2 SASEGT. The V and J ends lost 7 bases and 5 bases, in that order; junction bases with no gene match: 8. This CDR3 is built from 14 residues.

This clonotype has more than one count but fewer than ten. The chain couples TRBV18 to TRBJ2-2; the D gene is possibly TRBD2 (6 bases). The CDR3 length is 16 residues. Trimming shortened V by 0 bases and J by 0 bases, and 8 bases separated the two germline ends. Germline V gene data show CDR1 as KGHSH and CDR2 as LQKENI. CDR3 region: CASSPPGGPNTGELFF. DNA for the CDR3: TGTGCCAGCTCACCACCGGGAGGCCCGAACACCGGGGAGCTGTTTTTT.

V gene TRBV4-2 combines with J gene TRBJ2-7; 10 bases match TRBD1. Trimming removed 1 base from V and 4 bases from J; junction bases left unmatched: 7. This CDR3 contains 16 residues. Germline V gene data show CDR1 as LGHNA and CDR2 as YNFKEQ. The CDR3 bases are TGTGCCAGCAGCCAAGGGGCGGGACAGGGGTCGTACGAGCAGTACTTC. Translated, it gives CASSQGAGQGSYEQYF.

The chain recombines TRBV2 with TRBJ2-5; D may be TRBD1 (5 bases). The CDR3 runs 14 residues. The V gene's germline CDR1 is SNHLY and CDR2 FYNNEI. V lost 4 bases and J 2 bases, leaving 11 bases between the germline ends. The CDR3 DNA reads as TGTGCCAGCAGTGGCCGACAGAATCAAGAGACCCAGTACTTC. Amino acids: CASSGRQNQETQYF.

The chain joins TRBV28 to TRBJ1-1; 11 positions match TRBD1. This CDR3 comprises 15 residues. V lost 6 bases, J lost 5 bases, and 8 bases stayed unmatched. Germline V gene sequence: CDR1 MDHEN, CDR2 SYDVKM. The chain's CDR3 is CASRDWDRGSTEAFF. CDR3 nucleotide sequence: TGTGCCAGCAGGGATTGGGACAGGGGGTCTACTGAAGCTTTCTTT.

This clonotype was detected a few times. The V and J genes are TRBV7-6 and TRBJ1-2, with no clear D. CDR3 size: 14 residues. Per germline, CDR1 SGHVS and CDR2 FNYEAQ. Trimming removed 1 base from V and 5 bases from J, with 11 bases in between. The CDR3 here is CASSLDGGRYGYTF. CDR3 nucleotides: TGTGCCAGCAGCTTAGACGGAGGGAGGTATGGCTACACCTTC.